The rows below give T cell receptor beta chains drawn from one sample of a study of OX40 agonist ivuxolimab in advanced cancers. Libraries were prepared by immunoSEQ multiplex PCR; TCRdb keeps only in-frame clonotypes and omits some of them. In the table there are just under 80,000 clones, almost 85% of which are singletons. The sequencing used CD4+ or CD8+ T cells sorted from blood, collected in a trial of the OX40 agonist ivuxolimab. The receptor source for this set is an adult with an advanced solid tumor such as melanoma, head and neck, liver or kidney cancer. The CDR3 runs from the conserved cysteine through the conserved F or W. A D gene is named only where the DNA matches it firmly. Only part of the rows carry a size: once, few, many, or a class if the clone is expanded.

J | D | V | size | DNA | CDR3
TRBJ2-7 | NA | TRBV5-1 | NA | TGCGCCAGCAGCTTGGGATCCCAACAGGGTACCTACGAGCAGTACTTC | CASSLGSQQGTYEQYF
TRBJ2-1 | TRBD1 | TRBV13 | NA | TGTGCCAGCAGCGGATATGGGACAGTGTCCAATGAGCAGTTCTTC | CASSGYGTVSNEQFF
TRBJ1-5 | NA | TRBV25-1 | NA | TGTGCCAGCAGCACAGGGACAAGCCAGCCCCAGCATTTT | CASSTGTSQPQHF
TRBJ1-4 | NA | TRBV30 | NA | TGTGCCTGGAGTGTGAGGCAGTCTAATGAAAAACTGTTTTTT | CAWSVRQSNEKLFF
TRBJ2-7 | NA | TRBV19 | NA | TGTGCCAGTATGGCGGGGGCGGAGACGGCCTACGAGCAGTACTTC | CASMAGAETAYEQYF
TRBJ1-5 | TRBD1 | TRBV19 | once | TGTGCCAGTAGTATTAAGCAGGGGGTTCAGCCCCAGCATTTT | CASSIKQGVQPQHF
TRBJ1-1 | NA | TRBV19 | NA | TGTGCCAGTAGTATACCGGCCCCAGGGGCTGAAGCTTTCTTT | CASSIPAPGAEAFF
TRBJ2-1 | TRBD2 | TRBV29-1 | NA | TGCAGCACCAAGCGGGGGGGTACGGACAGGGACAATGAGCAGTTCTTC | CSTKRGGTDRDNEQFF
TRBJ1-1 | NA | TRBV9 | NA | TGTGCCAGCAGCACCCGGACCGCTGAAGCTTTCTTT | CASSTRTAEAFF
TRBJ1-2 | NA | TRBV25-1 | NA | TGTGCCAGTGAGGGTGGGGCAGTTAGGGGCTACACCTTC | CASEGGAVRGYTF
TRBJ2-5 | TRBD2 | TRBV5-6 | few | TGTGCCAGCAGCTTTACTAGCGGGGGGGTGGAGACCCAGTACTTC | CASSFTSGGVETQYF
TRBJ2-5 | NA | TRBV6-5 | NA | TGTGCCAGCAGGACCGGACAGCCCCAAGAGACCCAGTACTTC | CASRTGQPQETQYF
TRBJ2-7 | NA | TRBV19 | NA | TGTGCCAGTAGTAGGACAGTTCCAAGCTCCTACGAGCAGTACTTC | CASSRTVPSSYEQYF
TRBJ2-7 | TRBD1 | TRBV6-5 | NA | TGTGCCAGCAGTTACTCCGGGACAGGACCCTACGAGCAGTACTTC | CASSYSGTGPYEQYF
TRBJ2-1 | NA | TRBV7-9 | NA | TGTGCCAGCAGCTTAGCCGGGTTTGACAATGAGCAGTTCTTC | CASSLAGFDNEQFF
TRBJ2-7 | NA | TRBV5-4 | NA | TGTGCCAGCAGCTCAACCTCCTACGAGCAGTACTTC | CASSSTSYEQYF
TRBJ2-1 | NA | TRBV11-2 | NA | TGTGCCAGCAGCTATTTAACAGGGAAGGACAATGAGCAGTTCTTC | CASSYLTGKDNEQFF
TRBJ2-2 | NA | TRBV6-5 | NA | TGTGCCAGCAGTTACGGCTGGGCAGGGCCCACCGGGGAGCTGTTTTTT | CASSYGWAGPTGELFF
TRBJ2-3 | TRBD2 | TRBV10-3 | NA | TGTGCCATCAGTGAGTCGGGACTACCCACAGATACGCAGTATTTT | CAISESGLPTDTQYF
TRBJ2-7 | NA | TRBV27 | NA | TGTGCCAGCAGTTTCGGGACAAGCTACGAGCAGTACTTC | CASSFGTSYEQYF
TRBJ2-5 | TRBD2 | TRBV5-4 | NA | TGTGCCAGCAGCTTGAAAGCGGGGGGGCCAGGAGAGACCCAGTACTTC | CASSLKAGGPGETQYF
TRBJ1-4 | TRBD1 | TRBV19 | NA | TGTGCCAGTAGTCACAGGGGCCTTAATGAAAAACTGTTTTTT | CASSHRGLNEKLFF
TRBJ2-7 | NA | TRBV6-5 | NA | TGTGCCGTCAAACGAGGGACCGATTCCTACGAGCAGTACTTC | CAVKRGTDSYEQYF
TRBJ1-4 | NA | TRBV19 | NA | TGTGCCAGTAGTATCCCATCAGGGCCAACTAATGAAAAACTGTTTTTT | CASSIPSGPTNEKLFF
TRBJ1-1 | NA | TRBV5-4 | NA | TGTGCCAGCAGCCCTGCGGTGAACACTGAAGCTTTCTTT | CASSPAVNTEAFF
TRBJ2-3 | TRBD1 | TRBV29-1 | NA | TGCAGCGCCCGGACAGGACGCACAGATACGCAGTATTTT | CSARTGRTDTQYF
TRBJ2-5 | TRBD2 | TRBV28 | once | TGTGCCAGCAGTTTACTAGCGGGAGGCCAAGAGACCCAGTACTTC | CASSLLAGGQETQYF
TRBJ2-7 | NA | TRBV5-1 | few | TGCGCCAGCTCCAACCCCCAGGGTTCAGTCTACGAGCAGTACTTC | CASSNPQGSVYEQYF
TRBJ2-1 | NA | TRBV30 | medium-sized | TGTGCCTGGAGCCCCTTCTTCAATGAGCAGTTCTTC | CAWSPFFNEQFF